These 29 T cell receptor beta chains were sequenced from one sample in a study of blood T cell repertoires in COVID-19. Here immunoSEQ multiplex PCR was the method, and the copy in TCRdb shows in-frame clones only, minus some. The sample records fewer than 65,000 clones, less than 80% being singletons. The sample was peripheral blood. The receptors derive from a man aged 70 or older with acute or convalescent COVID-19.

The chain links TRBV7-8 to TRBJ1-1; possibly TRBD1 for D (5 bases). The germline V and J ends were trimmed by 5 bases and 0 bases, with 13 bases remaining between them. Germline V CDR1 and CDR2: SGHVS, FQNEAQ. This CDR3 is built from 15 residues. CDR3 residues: CASSPRQMLNTEAFF. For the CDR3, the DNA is TGTGCCAGCAGCCCCCGACAGATGTTGAACACTGAAGCTTTCTTT.

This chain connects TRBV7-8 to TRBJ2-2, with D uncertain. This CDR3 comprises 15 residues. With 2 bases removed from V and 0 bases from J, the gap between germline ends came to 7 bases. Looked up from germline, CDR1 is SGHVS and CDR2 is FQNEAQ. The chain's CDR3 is CASSLISANTGELFF. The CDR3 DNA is TGTGCCAGCAGCTTAATCAGCGCGAACACCGGGGAGCTGTTTTTT.

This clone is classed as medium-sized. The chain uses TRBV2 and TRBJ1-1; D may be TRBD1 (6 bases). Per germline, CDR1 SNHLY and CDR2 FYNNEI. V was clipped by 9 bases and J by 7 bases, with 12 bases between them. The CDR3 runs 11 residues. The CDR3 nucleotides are TGTGCCAGACTTGACAGGAGTGAAGCTTTCTTT. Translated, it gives CARLDRSEAFF. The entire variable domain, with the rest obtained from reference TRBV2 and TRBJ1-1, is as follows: EPEVTQTPSHQVTQMGQEVILRCVPISNHLYFYWYRQILGQKVEFLVSFYNNEISEKSEIFDDQFSVERPDGSNFTLKIRSTKLEDSAMYFCARLDRSEAFFGQGTRLTVV.

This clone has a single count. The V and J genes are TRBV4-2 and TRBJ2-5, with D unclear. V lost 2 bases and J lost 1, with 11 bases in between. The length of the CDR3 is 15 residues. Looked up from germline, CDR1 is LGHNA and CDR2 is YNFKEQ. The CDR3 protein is CASSQSATGQETQYF. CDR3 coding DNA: TGTGCCAGCAGCCAATCCGCGACGGGCCAAGAGACCCAGTACTTC.

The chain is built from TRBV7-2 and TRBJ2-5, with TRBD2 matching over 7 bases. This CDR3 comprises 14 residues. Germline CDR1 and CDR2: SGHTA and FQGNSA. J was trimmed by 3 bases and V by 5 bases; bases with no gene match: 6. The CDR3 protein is CASSRTRSEETQYF. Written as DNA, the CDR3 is TGTGCCAGCAGCCGGACTAGGTCGGAAGAGACCCAGTACTTC.

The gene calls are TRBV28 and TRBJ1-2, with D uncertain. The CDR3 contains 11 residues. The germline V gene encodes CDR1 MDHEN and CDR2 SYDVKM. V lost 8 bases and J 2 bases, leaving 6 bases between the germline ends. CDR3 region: CASAENYGYTF. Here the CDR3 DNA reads TGTGCCAGCGCTGAGAACTATGGCTACACCTTC.

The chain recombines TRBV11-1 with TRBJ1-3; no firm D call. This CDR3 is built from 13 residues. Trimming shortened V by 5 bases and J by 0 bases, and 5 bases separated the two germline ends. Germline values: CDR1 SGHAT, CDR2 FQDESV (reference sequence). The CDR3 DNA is TGTGCCAGCAGCCGGGACTCTGGAAACACCATATATTTT. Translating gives CASSRDSGNTIYF.

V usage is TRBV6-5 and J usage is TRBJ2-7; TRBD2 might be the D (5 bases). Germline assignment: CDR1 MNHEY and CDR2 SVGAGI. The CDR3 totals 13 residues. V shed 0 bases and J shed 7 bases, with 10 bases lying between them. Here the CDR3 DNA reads TGTGCCAGCAGTTACTCGATCGGGAAAGAGCAGTACTTC. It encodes CASSYSIGKEQYF.

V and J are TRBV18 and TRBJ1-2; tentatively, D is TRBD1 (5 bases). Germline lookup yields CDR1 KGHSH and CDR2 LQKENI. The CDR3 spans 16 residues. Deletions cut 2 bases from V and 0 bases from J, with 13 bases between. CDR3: CASSPIRGDSNYGYTF. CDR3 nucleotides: TGTGCCAGCTCACCAATTCGAGGGGACTCTAACTATGGCTACACCTTC. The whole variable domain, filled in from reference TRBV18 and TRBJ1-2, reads NAGVMQNPRHLVRRRGQEARLRCSPMKGHSHVYWYRQLPEEGLKFMVYLQKENIIDESGMPKERFSAEFPKEGPSILRIQQVVRGDSAAYFCASSPIRGDSNYGYTFGSGTRLTVV.

In DNA form, the CDR3 reads TGCGCCAGCAGCTTGGACGGACAGGGAGGCAATCAGCCCCAGCATTTT. Residues: CASSLDGQGGNQPQHF. J is TRBJ1-5 and V is TRBV5-1; 8 nucleotides agree with TRBD1. Germline CDR1 and CDR2: SGHRS and YFSETQ. V shed 0 bases and J 2 bases; nucleotides not matched to a gene: 4. The CDR3 extends over 16 amino acids.

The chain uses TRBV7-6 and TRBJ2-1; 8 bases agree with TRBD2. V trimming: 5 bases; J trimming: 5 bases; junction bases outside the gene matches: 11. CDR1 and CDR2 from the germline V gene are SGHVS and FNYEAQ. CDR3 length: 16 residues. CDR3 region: CASSRAASGLHNEQFF. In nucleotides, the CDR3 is TGTGCCAGCAGCCGGGCAGCTAGCGGGCTCCACAATGAGCAGTTCTTC.

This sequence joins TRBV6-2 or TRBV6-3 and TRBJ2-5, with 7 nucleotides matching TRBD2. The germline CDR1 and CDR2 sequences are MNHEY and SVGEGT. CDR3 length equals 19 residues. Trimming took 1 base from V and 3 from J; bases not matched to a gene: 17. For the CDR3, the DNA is TGTGCCAGCAGTTACTTGGAGTTGGCTAGCGGATATCCGGAAGAGACCCAGTACTTC. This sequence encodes CASSYLELASGYPEETQYF.

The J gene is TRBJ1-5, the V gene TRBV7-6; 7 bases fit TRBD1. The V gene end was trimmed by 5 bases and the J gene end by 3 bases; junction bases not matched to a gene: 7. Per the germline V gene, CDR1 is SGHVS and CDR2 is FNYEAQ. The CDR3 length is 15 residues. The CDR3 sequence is CASSPQTGLNQPQHF. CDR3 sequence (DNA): TGTGCCAGCAGCCCCCAGACAGGGCTCAATCAGCCCCAGCATTTT.

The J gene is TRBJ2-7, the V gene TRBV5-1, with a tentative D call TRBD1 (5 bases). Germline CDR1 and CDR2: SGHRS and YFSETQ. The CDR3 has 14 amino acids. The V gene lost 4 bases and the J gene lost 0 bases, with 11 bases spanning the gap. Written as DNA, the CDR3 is TGCGCCAGCAGCCCCAGGGTCAACTCCTACGAGCAGTACTTC. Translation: CASSPRVNSYEQYF.

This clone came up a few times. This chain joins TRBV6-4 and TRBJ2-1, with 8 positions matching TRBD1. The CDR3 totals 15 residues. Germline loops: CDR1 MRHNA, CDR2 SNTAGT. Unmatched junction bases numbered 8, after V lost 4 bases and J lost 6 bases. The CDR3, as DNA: TGTGCCAGCAGTGCGGAGACAGGGGAGGCCAATGAGCAGTTCTTC. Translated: CASSAETGEANEQFF.

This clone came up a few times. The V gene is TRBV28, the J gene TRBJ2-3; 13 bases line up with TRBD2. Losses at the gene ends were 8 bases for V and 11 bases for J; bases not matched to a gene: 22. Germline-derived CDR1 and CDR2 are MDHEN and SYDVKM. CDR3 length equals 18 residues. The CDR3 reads CASLGSDRTSGGSWVQYF. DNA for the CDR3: TGTGCCAGCTTGGGGAGTGACCGGACTAGCGGGGGTTCCTGGGTGCAGTATTTT.

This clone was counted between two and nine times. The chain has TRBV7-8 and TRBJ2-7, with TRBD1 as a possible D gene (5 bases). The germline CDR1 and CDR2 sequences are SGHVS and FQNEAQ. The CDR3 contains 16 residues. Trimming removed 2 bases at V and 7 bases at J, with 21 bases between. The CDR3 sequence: CASSLPGIALLGEQYF. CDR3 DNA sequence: TGTGCCAGCAGCTTACCAGGGATTGCACTGTTGGGAGAGCAGTACTTC.

CDR3 in amino acids: CASSPSTGFYTEAFF. CDR3 DNA sequence: TGTGCCAGCAGTCCGTCCACAGGGTTCTACACTGAAGCTTTCTTT. The chain couples TRBV27 to TRBJ1-1; D perhaps matches TRBD1 (6 bases). V lost 5 bases and J 3 bases, leaving 16 bases between the germline ends. The CDR3 extends over 15 amino acids. Germline V gives CDR1 MNHEY, CDR2 SMNVEV (reference sequence).

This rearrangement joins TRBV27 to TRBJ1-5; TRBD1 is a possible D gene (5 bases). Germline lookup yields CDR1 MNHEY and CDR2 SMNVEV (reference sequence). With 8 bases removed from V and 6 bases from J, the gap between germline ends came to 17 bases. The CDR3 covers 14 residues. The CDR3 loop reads CASARVGEAQPQHF. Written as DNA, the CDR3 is TGTGCCAGCGCCCGCGTGGGGGAGGCTCAGCCCCAGCATTTT.

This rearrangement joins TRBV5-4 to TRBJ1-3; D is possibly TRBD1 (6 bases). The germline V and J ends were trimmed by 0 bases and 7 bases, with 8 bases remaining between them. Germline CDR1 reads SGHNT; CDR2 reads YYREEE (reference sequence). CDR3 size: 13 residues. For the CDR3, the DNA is TGTGCCAGCAGCTTGGACAGGGTCAACACCATATATTTT. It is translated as CASSLDRVNTIYF.

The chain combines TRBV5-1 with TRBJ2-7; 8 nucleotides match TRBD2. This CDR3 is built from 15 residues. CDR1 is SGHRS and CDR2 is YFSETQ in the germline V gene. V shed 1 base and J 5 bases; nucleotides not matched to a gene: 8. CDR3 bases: TGCGCCAGCAGCTTGTCCAGCGGGAGTCTCGACGAGCAGTACTTC. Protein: CASSLSSGSLDEQYF.

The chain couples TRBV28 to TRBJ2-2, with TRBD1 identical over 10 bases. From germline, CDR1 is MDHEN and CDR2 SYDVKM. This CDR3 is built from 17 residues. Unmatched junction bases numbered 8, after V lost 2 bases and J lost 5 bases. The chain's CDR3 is CASSLNEGQGLTGELFF. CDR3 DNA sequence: TGTGCCAGCAGTTTAAATGAGGGACAGGGGCTTACCGGGGAGCTGTTTTTT.

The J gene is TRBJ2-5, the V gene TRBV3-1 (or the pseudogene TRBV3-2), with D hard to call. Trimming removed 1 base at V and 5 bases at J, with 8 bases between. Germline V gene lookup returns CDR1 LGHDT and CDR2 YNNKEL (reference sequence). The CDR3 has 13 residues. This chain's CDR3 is CASSQGAKETQYF. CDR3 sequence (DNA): TGTGCCAGCAGCCAAGGGGCGAAGGAGACCCAGTACTTC.

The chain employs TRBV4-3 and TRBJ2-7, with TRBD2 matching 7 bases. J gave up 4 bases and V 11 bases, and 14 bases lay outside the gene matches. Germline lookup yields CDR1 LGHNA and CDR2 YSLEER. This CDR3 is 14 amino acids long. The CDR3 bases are TGCGCCTGGGGCTTGAGCGGGAAAGCGTACGAGCAGTACTTC. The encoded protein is CAWGLSGKAYEQYF.

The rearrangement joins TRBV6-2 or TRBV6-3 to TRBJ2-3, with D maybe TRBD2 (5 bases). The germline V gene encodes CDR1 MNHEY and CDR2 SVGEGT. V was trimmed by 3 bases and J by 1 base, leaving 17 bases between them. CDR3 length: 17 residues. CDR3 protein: CASSYSRERVGTDTQYF. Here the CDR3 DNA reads TGTGCCAGCAGTTATAGTAGGGAGAGGGTCGGCACAGATACGCAGTATTTT.

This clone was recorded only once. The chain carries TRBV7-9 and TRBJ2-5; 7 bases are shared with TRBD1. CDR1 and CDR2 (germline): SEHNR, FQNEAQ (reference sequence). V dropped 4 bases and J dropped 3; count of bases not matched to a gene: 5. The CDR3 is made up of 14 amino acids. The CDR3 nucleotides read TGTGCCAGCAGCTCCCGGGACAGTGAAGAGACCCAGTACTTC. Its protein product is CASSSRDSEETQYF.

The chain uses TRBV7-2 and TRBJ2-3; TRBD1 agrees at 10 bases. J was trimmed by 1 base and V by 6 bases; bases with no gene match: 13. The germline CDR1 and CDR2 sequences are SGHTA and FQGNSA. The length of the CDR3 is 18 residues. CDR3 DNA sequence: TGTGCCAGCAGACGCACCGGGACAGGGGTTGGTGGCACAGATACGCAGTATTTT. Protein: CASRRTGTGVGGTDTQYF.

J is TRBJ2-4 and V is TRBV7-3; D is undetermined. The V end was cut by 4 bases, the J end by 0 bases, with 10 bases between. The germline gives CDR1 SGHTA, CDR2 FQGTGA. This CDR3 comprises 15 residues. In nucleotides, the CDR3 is TGTGCCAGCAGCTCCCCTGAGGAAGCCAAAAACATTCAGTACTTC. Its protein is CASSSPEEAKNIQYF.

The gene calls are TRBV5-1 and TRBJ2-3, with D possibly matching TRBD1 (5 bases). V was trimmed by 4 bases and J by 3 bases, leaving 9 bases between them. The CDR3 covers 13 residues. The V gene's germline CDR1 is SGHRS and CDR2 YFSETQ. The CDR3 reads CASSPSGTDTQYF. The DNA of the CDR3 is TGCGCCAGCAGCCCGTCAGGGACAGATACGCAGTATTTT.